This TCR beta chain was captured in a study of blood T cell repertoires in COVID-19. Method: immunoSEQ multiplex PCR; TCRdb's copy keeps in-frame clones and lacks some. Among 200,000 to 250,000 clones listed, approximately 85% were seen once. This CDR3 is 13 amino acids long. Germline CDR1 reads GTSNPN; CDR2 reads SVGIG (reference sequence). The V and J ends lost 8 bases and 6 bases, in that order; junction bases with no gene match: 12. The rearrangement links TRBV30 to TRBJ1-2; 7 nucleotides line up with TRBD1. Specimen: peripheral blood. The sequence was obtained from a woman older than 75 with COVID-19, enrolled during active disease. The CDR3 sequence is CALDLTGNDGYTF. For the CDR3, the DNA is TGTGCCCTTGACTTGACAGGGAATGATGGCTACACCTTC.